The table lists the clone carrying this T cell receptor (beta chain) with many counts. Researchers took RNA transcripts and amplified the TCR beta CDR3 regions from them. A set of HTBI primers served as the primers for a first-round RT-PCR of the TCR CDR3. From the multiplex PCR reads, TCRdb called clonotypes with MiXCR, one entry per CDR3 protein. The repertoire holds 200,000 to 250,000 distinct CDR3 sequences, with approximately 23% as singletons. This sample was taken from a study of T cells in Graves' hyperthyroidism and ophthalmopathy. The CDR3 loop spans 14 amino acids. Per germline, CDR1 LNHNV and CDR2 YYDKDF (reference sequence). V was shortened by 1 base and J by 3 bases, with 10 bases between the two germline ends.

This chain connects TRBV15 to TRBJ2-7, with D unclear. What was sequenced was blood. The receptor comes from a middle-aged woman with Graves' ophthalmopathy. This CDR3 reads CATSRGRQNYEQYF. The CDR3 DNA follows: TGTGCCACCAGCAGAGGCCGGCAGAACTACGAGCAGTACTTC.